The source of this T cell receptor (beta chain) is a study of neurological immune-mediated disorders. Template-switch 5'RACE cDNA synthesis added a 10-nucleotide unique molecular identifier. One entry per CDR3 protein, called by TCRdb with MiXCR from the 5' RACE reads. Found here are about 49,000 distinct CDR3 sequences, 8% to 10% of them singletons; the top ten hold less than 2%. Concerning this clonotype: The antigen remains unidentified. This may be a read error: a much more frequent sequence differs by one nucleotide.

Stated time point: longitudinal time-point 1 (baseline). Healthy controls consisted of blood bank volunteers in Maryland, USA. Unsorted libraries were prepared from 2 million PBMCs that had been stored at -80 C. Findings and limits, study-wide: Healthy controls had more TCR clonal expansion than multiple sclerosis, which showed the least, whereas HTLV-1-associated myelopathy showed the most.

The CDR3 runs to 15 residues. Germline V CDR1 and CDR2: WSHSY, SAAADI. The specimen sequenced was PBMCs. The clonotype comes from a woman aged 40 to 50 in good health. The chain joins TRBV10-2 to TRBJ2-7, with 9 bases identical to TRBD1. The CDR3 sequence is CASRAGVQGAYERYF. CDR3 DNA sequence: TGCGCCAGCCGGGCGGGGGTACAGGGGGCCTACGAGCGGTACTTC.